This TCR beta chain was found in a study of shared clonotypes between healthy human individuals. The germline V gene has CDR1 KGHSH and CDR2 LQKENI. V lost 3 bases, J lost 5 bases, and 9 bases lay in between. This CDR3 contains 13 residues. The table came from immunoSEQ multiplex PCR; TCRdb's copy has only in-frame clones and leaves some out. Here the sample spans about 1.1 million clones, roughly 77% being singletons. The chain links TRBV18 to TRBJ2-3; TRBD2 might be the D (5 bases). Source material: memory CD4+ T cells from PBMCs. Subset denoted: CD45RA-negative fraction. This receptor was obtained from a man in his late teens or twenties in good health. Some clones in this sample may be carry-over from other donors' samples. The CDR3 DNA follows: TGTGCCAGCTCACCTGCACTAGGAGATACGCAGTATTTT. It translates to CASSPALGDTQYF.